This T cell receptor (beta chain) was found in a study of tumor and adjacent non-tumor tissue in lung cancer. Findings and limits, study-wide: Tumor repertoires had a smaller top 100 clone share than normal lung. Shorter survival was associated with higher TCR diversity in tumors.

TCRbeta libraries were built with three rounds of nested PCR, modified from ARM-PCR. TCRdb itself ran the multiplex PCR reads through MiXCR, one entry per CDR3 protein. This table holds about 50,000 distinct CDR3 sequences, 74% found once. This CDR3 comprises 14 residues. CDR1 and CDR2 (germline): PRHDT, FYEKMQ (reference sequence). Comment on this clonotype: Its antigen is unidentified. At one boundary the junction diverges from the germline segment, which might be a read error.

No cell sorting was done before RNA was extracted from the tissue. This non-tumor lung sample came from over 3 cm beyond the tumor edge. The V and J genes are TRBV13 and TRBJ1-6, with 9 positions matching TRBD1. Material: distant non-tumor lung tissue. The clonotype was recovered from a woman aged 55-70 years with non-small cell lung cancer. CDR3 loop: CARNGQGRNSPLHF. The DNA of the CDR3 is TGTGCCAGGAATGGACAGGGGAGGAATTCACCCCTCCACTTC. Using reference TRBV13 and TRBJ1-6 for the parts outside the CDR3, the full variable domain is AAGVIQSPRHLIKEKRETATLKCYPIPRHDTVYWYQQGPGQDPQFLISFYEKMQSDKGSIPDRFSAQQFSDYHSELNMSSLELGDSALYFCARNGQGRNSPLHFGNGTRLTVT.